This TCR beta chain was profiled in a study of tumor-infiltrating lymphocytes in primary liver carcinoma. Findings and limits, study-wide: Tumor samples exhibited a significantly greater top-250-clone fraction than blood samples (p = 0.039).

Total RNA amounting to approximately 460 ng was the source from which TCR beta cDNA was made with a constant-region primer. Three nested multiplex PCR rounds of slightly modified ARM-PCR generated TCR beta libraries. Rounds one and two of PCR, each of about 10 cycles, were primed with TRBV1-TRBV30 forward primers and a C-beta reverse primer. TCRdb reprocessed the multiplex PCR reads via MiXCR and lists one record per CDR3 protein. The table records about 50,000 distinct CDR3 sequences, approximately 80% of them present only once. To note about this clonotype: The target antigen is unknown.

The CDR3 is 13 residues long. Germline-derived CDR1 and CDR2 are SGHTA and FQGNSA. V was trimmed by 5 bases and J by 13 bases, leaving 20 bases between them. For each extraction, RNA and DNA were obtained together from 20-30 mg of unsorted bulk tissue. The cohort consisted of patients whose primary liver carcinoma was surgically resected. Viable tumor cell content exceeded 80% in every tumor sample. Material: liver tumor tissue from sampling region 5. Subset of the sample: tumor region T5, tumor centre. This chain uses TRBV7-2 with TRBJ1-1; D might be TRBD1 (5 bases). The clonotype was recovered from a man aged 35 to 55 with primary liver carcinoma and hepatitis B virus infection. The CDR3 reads CASSPLVDWGGFF. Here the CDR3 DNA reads TGTGCCAGCAGCCCCCTGGTGGATTGGGGGGGTTTCTTT.